This TCR beta chain was found in a study of shared clonotypes between healthy human individuals. On the study more broadly: Three plates were used per donor for CD4 naive, three for CD4 memory, two for CD8 naive and one for CD8 memory.

Sequenced by immunoSEQ multiplex PCR; TCRdb stores in-frame clones only, minus some. The sample consists of about 1.1 million clones, 70% to 85% of them appearing once. J was trimmed by 1 base and V by 3 bases; bases with no gene match: 3. The germline V gene encodes CDR1 SGHRS and CDR2 YFSETQ. This CDR3 is built from 14 residues. Study-wide results and limits: Sharing of clonotypes among donors was expected to vary with sequencing depth.

About this clone itself: Antigen specificity is unknown. This sample includes further DNA sequences coding for the same CDR3.

The chain joins TRBV5-1 to TRBJ2-7, with 8 bases lining up with TRBD1. Sequences were obtained from memory CD4+ T cells from PBMCs. Documented subset: CD45RA-negative fraction. This clonotype was obtained from a man aged 18 to 35 in good health. Some clones in this sample may be carry-over from other donors' samples. CDR3 nucleotides: TGCGCCAGCAGCTCACAGGGGGTTTCCTACGAGCAGTACTTC. Translating gives CASSSQGVSYEQYF.